A single sample gave rise to the 27 T cell receptor beta chains below, sequenced in a study of response to subunit inactivated influenza vaccine listed by TCRdb under 2018. The library was prepared using RT-PCR. Data came from an Illumina HiSeq 2500. Through fastp at Q25 and MiXCR, TCRdb rebuilt clones from the public reads, retaining in-frame beta chains. Rows matching on CDR3 protein sequence are summarized as one entry with the most common DNA and genes. The sample table holds around 500,000 distinct CDR3 sequences, of which roughly 9.7% were seen once. The ten most abundant clones make up approximately 12% of the sample. The time point label here, explained by the study, means: 45 days after influenza vaccine administration. Sample: PBMCs from blood, taken about 40 days after vaccination. These receptors originate from a man aged 50 or older who received an inactivated influenza vaccine. Donor details come from another sample of the same person, matched by shared clones.

This chain links TRBV7-3 with TRBJ2-1; D is unresolved. The CDR3 runs to 16 residues. Germline V CDR1 and CDR2: SGHTA, FQGTGA. The V gene lost 0 bases and the J gene lost 0 bases, with 9 bases spanning the gap. As DNA, the CDR3 is TGTGCCAGCAGCTTAACGAGGCCTAACTCCTACAATGAGCAGTTCTTC. It specifies CASSLTRPNSYNEQFF.

This clonotype was detected only a few times. The CDR3 loop is CSADQGAGGYTF. Written as DNA, the CDR3 is TGCAGCGCCGACCAGGGGGCTGGTGGCTACACCTTC. The gene calls are TRBV29-1 and TRBJ1-2; 8 nucleotides agree with TRBD1. V lost 7 bases to trimming and J lost 7 bases; unmatched junction nucleotides: 8. CDR3 size: 12 residues. Germline V gene sequence: CDR1 SQVTM, CDR2 ANQGSEA.

This clonotype occurred a few times. The chain couples TRBV20-1 to TRBJ2-7, with 7 bases fitting TRBD1. The junction had 5 bases not matched to a gene; V was cut back by 1 base and J by 2 bases. CDR1 is DFQATT and CDR2 is SNEGSKA in the germline V gene (reference sequence). This CDR3 is 14 amino acids long. In nucleotides, the CDR3 is TGCAGTGCTAGAGCCCTAGGGGGCCCCTACGAGCAGTACTTC. The encoded protein is CSARALGGPYEQYF.

This clonotype was seen a few times. The rearrangement joins TRBV12-3 or TRBV12-4 to TRBJ2-7; perhaps TRBD1 as D (6 bases). The germline V and J ends were trimmed by 6 bases and 9 bases, with 15 bases remaining between them. There are 12 residues in the CDR3. Here the CDR3 reads CASSRDIMGQYF. CDR3 DNA: TGTGCCAGCAGCCGGGACATCATGGGGCAGTACTTC.

V is TRBV15 and J is TRBJ1-6, with D perhaps TRBD1 (5 bases). V dropped 7 bases and J dropped 6 bases, with 13 bases sitting between them. The germline V gene has CDR1 LNHNV and CDR2 YYDKDF (reference sequence). The CDR3 is 14 residues long. The CDR3 DNA sequence: TGTGCCACCAAAGGGACGGGCTTTAATTCACCCCTCCACTTT. It yields the protein CATKGTGFNSPLHF.

This clonotype was detected ten times or more. The J gene is TRBJ2-7, the V gene TRBV29-1; tentatively, D is TRBD1 or TRBD2 (6 bases each). With 4 bases removed from V and 7 bases from J, the gap between germline ends came to 20 bases. CDR3 length equals 14 residues. Germline V gives CDR1 SQVTM, CDR2 ANQGSEA. The CDR3 DNA reads TGCAGCGTTGGAGGGGGGCAGGGCCCCCGGGAGCAGTACTTC. Its translation is CSVGGGQGPREQYF.

The V call is TRBV5-1, the J call TRBJ2-3, with a possible D match to TRBD1 (6 bases). The CDR3 runs to 16 residues. Germline lookup yields CDR1 SGHRS and CDR2 YFSETQ. V gave up 2 bases and J gave up 0 bases, with 13 bases separating them. The CDR3 loop reads CASSLFGQTSTDTQYF. The CDR3 nucleotides are TGCGCCAGCAGCTTATTCGGACAGACGAGCACAGATACGCAGTATTTT.

This clonotype was seen only a few times. The V gene is TRBV15, the J gene TRBJ1-2; D is uncertain. CDR1 LNHNV and CDR2 YYDKDF come from the germline V gene (reference sequence). The CDR3 is made up of 15 amino acids. Trimming pared 0 bases from V and 7 bases from J, leaving 15 bases between. CDR3: CATSRDRFERGGYTF. CDR3 bases: TGTGCCACCAGCAGAGATCGATTCGAACGTGGTGGCTACACCTTC. Using reference TRBV15 and TRBJ1-2 for the parts outside the CDR3, the full variable domain is DAMVIQNPRYQVTQFGKPVTLSCSQTLNHNVMYWYQQKSSQAPKLLFHYYDKDFNNEADTPDNFQSRRPNTSFCFLDIRSPGLGDTAMYLCATSRDRFERGGYTFGSGTRLTVV.

This clonotype was found many times. The chain links TRBV20-1 to TRBJ1-4, with D possibly matching TRBD1 (6 bases). The V gene lost 3 bases and the J gene lost 7 bases, with 18 bases spanning the gap. The CDR3 is 15 amino acids. Germline CDR1 reads DFQATT; CDR2 reads SNEGSKA (reference sequence). The CDR3 region is CSARGVGRGGEKLFF. As DNA, the CDR3 is TGCAGTGCTAGGGGTGTCGGCAGGGGCGGTGAAAAACTGTTTTTT.

There are a few counts of this clonotype. This chain uses TRBV29-1 with TRBJ2-1; 15 bases line up with TRBD2. The V gene's germline CDR1 is SQVTM and CDR2 ANQGSEA. Trimming at V came to 7 bases and at J to 8 bases, leaving 9 bases not matched to a gene. This CDR3 contains 15 residues. CDR3 region: CSASRTSGGAHEQFF. Written as DNA, the CDR3 is TGCAGCGCCTCCCGGACTAGCGGGGGGGCCCATGAGCAGTTCTTC.

The rearrangement joins TRBV28 to TRBJ2-1; 9 positions match TRBD1. Germline trimming cut 7 bases from V and 8 bases from J; bases unmatched to any gene: 9. Germline V lookup: CDR1 MDHEN, CDR2 SYDVKM. The CDR3 is 14 residues long. CDR3 sequence: CASKFGDRAHEQFF. DNA of the CDR3: TGTGCCAGCAAGTTTGGGGACAGGGCCCATGAGCAGTTCTTC.

This clonotype was observed many times. V is TRBV27 and J is TRBJ2-1; D unclear. Germline CDR1 and CDR2: MNHEY and SMNVEV (reference sequence). CDR3 length equals 16 residues. Trimming took off 7 bases at V and 3 bases at J, with 19 bases between the two ends. The CDR3 here is CASTPTVGYLYNEQFF. CDR3 DNA sequence: TGTGCCAGCACGCCCACTGTAGGCTACCTCTACAATGAGCAGTTCTTC.

CDR3 sequence: CASSYLAGVQFF. The CDR3 bases are TGTGCCAGCAGCTATCTAGCGGGAGTGCAGTTCTTC. The chain employs TRBV11-2 and TRBJ2-1; 10 bases are a match to TRBD2. V was pared by 4 bases and J by 12 bases, with 3 bases of the junction left unmatched. The CDR3 extends over 12 amino acids. Germline assignment: CDR1 SGHAT and CDR2 FQNNGV. Variable domain in full (rest from reference TRBV11-2 and TRBJ2-1): EAGVAQSPRYKIIEKRQSVAFWCNPISGHATLYWYQQILGQGPKLLIQFQNNGVVDDSQLPKDRFSAERLKGVDSTLKIQPAKLEDSAVYLCASSYLAGVQFFGPGTRLTVL.

This clonotype has a count of ten or more. This chain connects TRBV5-1 to TRBJ2-5; TRBD1 matches at 9 bases. The CDR3 has 14 residues. V lost 0 bases to trimming and J lost 7 bases; unmatched junction nucleotides: 4. CDR1 is SGHRS and CDR2 is YFSETQ in the germline V gene. The DNA of the CDR3 is TGCGCCAGCAGCTTGGGGACAGGGGCCGGGACCCAGTACTTC. Translated: CASSLGTGAGTQYF.

V gene TRBV15 combines with J gene TRBJ2-3, with TRBD2 matching over 9 bases. This CDR3 contains 14 residues. Germline trimming cut 8 bases from V and 1 base from J; bases unmatched to any gene: 4. Germline V gene sequence: CDR1 LNHNV, CDR2 YYDKDF (reference sequence). CDR3 in amino acids: CATLRTSGTDTQYF. DNA of the CDR3: TGTGCCACCCTCCGGACTAGCGGCACAGATACGCAGTATTTT. Filled out from reference TRBV15 and TRBJ2-3, the complete variable domain reads DAMVIQNPRYQVTQFGKPVTLSCSQTLNHNVMYWYQQKSSQAPKLLFHYYDKDFNNEADTPDNFQSRRPNTSFCFLDIRSPGLGDTAMYLCATLRTSGTDTQYFGPGTRLTVL.

This clonotype has at least ten counts. V usage is TRBV4-3 and J usage is TRBJ2-3; perhaps D is TRBD1 or TRBD2 (5 bases each). V lost 0 bases and J 4 bases, leaving 11 bases between the germline ends. The CDR3 spans 15 residues. CDR1 is LGHNA, CDR2 YSLEER, per germline. DNA for the CDR3: TGCGCCAGCAGCCAAGAGGCAGGGCGGGCAGATACGCAGTATTTT. It codes for CASSQEAGRADTQYF.

This clonotype showed up just a few times. The rearrangement uses TRBV29-1 and TRBJ1-2; possible D gene TRBD1, 5 bases. Germline CDR1 and CDR2: SQVTM and ANQGSEA. V gave up 5 bases and J gave up 10 bases, with 20 bases separating them. This CDR3 region has 13 residues. CDR3 sequence reads: CSVTQGSSTTYTF. The CDR3 coding sequence is TGCAGCGTTACTCAGGGCAGCTCGACTACCTACACCTTC.

The J gene is TRBJ2-1, the V gene TRBV11-1; TRBD2 agrees at 10 bases. Germline V gene data show CDR1 as SGHAT and CDR2 as FQDESV (reference sequence). J gave up 3 bases and V 5 bases, and 16 bases lay outside the gene matches. There are 19 residues in the CDR3. CDR3 in DNA: TGTGCCAGCAGCCCAGGGGGACTAGCGTGGAGGGTAGACTACAATGAGCAGTTCTTC. It codes for CASSPGGLAWRVDYNEQFF.

The chain uses TRBV20-1 and TRBJ2-3, with D perhaps being TRBD1 or TRBD2 (5 bases each). The CDR3 is made up of 12 amino acids. The germline CDR1 and CDR2 sequences are DFQATT and SNEGSKA (reference sequence). Trimming left V 7 bases short and J 10 bases short, with 18 bases between. The CDR3 DNA is TGCAGTGTCCGGGACCACTCTGCTCCGCAGTATTTT. Its translation: CSVRDHSAPQYF.

This clonotype was seen only a few times. V and J are TRBV6-1 and TRBJ2-7; 8 bases line up with TRBD1. Germline lookup yields CDR1 MNHNS and CDR2 SASEGT. The V gene end was trimmed by 5 bases and the J gene end by 7 bases; junction bases not matched to a gene: 10. The CDR3 is made up of 14 amino acids. CDR3 residues: CASSRTGKALEQYF. The CDR3 coding sequence is TGTGCCAGCAGTCGGACAGGGAAGGCGTTAGAGCAGTACTTC.

Remarks on this clonotype: Possible read error: a much larger clone is one base away. The V call is TRBV12-3 or TRBV12-4, the J call TRBJ1-2; no reliable D call. This CDR3 spans 14 amino acids. The CDR3 protein is CASRKSPANYGYSF. Here the CDR3 DNA reads TGTGCCAGCCGAAAGTCTCCAGCTAACTATGGCTACTCCTTC.

This clonotype was counted at least ten times. The CDR3 nucleotides read TGTGCCAGCAGCTTAATCGGACCGGCTAGCGGGAGGAGAGAGACCCAGTACTTC. Protein: CASSLIGPASGRRETQYF. The chain recombines TRBV11-2 with TRBJ2-5, with 11 positions matching TRBD2. CDR1 SGHAT and CDR2 FQNNGV come from the germline V gene. The CDR3 contains 18 residues. V lost 2 bases, J lost 4 bases, and 12 bases stayed unmatched.

Ten or more counts support this clonotype. CDR3 bases: TGTGCCAGCAGCCGTGGACAGGGACTCGGGTCACCCCTCCACTTT. Its translation is CASSRGQGLGSPLHF. This chain uses TRBV11-2 with TRBJ1-6; 8 bases line up with TRBD1. Germline V gene data show CDR1 as SGHAT and CDR2 as FQNNGV. The CDR3 contains 15 residues. V trimming: 5 bases; J trimming: 10 bases; junction bases outside the gene matches: 10.

The table lists this clonotype with many counts. The V and J genes are TRBV29-1 and TRBJ2-1; D uncertain. From germline, CDR1 is SQVTM and CDR2 ANQGSEA. The CDR3 extends over 11 amino acids. V was cut by 3 bases and J by 5 bases, with 5 bases left in between. The CDR3, as DNA: TGCAGCGTTGACTTGAACAATGAGCAGTTCTTC. Its protein is CSVDLNNEQFF.

The table lists this clonotype with a few counts. This sequence joins TRBV10-2 and TRBJ2-2; 15 nucleotides match TRBD2. Germline trimming cut 6 bases from V and 6 bases from J; bases unmatched to any gene: 2. CDR3 size: 15 residues. Germline values: CDR1 WSHSY, CDR2 SAAADI. The CDR3 loop reads CASRGLAGGPGELFF. The CDR3 DNA reads TGCGCCAGCAGGGGACTAGCGGGGGGCCCCGGGGAGCTGTTTTTT.

This clonotype was recorded a few times. The V gene is TRBV28, the J gene TRBJ2-3; D unclear. The CDR3 runs 14 residues. Germline loops: CDR1 MDHEN, CDR2 SYDVKM. The V end was cut by 6 bases, the J end by 2 bases, with 12 bases between. The CDR3 loop reads CASSRETATDTQYF. In DNA, the CDR3 is TGTGCCAGCAGCCGAGAAACGGCCACAGATACGCAGTATTTT.

Concerning this clonotype itself: With a much larger clone just one base away, this may be a read error. V is TRBV27 and J is TRBJ2-4; 7 positions match TRBD1. J lost 4 bases, V lost 5 bases, and 2 bases had no gene match. Germline V gives CDR1 MNHEY, CDR2 SMNVEV (reference sequence). The CDR3 loop spans 13 amino acids. CDR3 in amino acids: CASSPDRKNIQYF. DNA of the CDR3: TGTGCCAGCAGTCCGGACAGGAAAAACATTCAGTACTTC.